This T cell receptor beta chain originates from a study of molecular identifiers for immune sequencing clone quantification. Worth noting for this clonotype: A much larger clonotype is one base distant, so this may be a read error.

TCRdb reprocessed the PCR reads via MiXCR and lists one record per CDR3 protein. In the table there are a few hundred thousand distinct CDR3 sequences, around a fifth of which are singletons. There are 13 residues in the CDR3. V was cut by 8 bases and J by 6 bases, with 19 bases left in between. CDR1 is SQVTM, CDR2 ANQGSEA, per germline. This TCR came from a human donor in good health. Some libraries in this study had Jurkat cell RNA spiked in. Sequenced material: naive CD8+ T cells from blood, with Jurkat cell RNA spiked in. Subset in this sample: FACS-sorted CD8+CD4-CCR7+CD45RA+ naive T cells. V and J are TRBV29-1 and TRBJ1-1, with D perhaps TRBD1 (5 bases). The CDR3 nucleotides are TGCAGCATGGATTCGCCGGGGGTCCCTGAAGCTTTCTTT. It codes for CSMDSPGVPEAFF.